A selection of T cell receptor beta chains follows, all from one sample in a study of CD8+ T cells in alopecia areata. Assay: immunoSEQ multiplex PCR; the TCRdb copy retains only in-frame clones and omits some. The table records 100,000 to 150,000 clones, about 59% of them present only once. This sample comprised CD4+ T cells sorted from blood, obtained at week 4, from a patient treated with tofacitinib. Receptor source: a human donor with alopecia areata. Both conserved end residues are part of each CDR3. A D gene is named only where the DNA matches it firmly. Size is stated for part of the rows, as once, few or many counts, or as a class when the clone is expanded.

size,D,V,J,CDR3
.,TRBD2,TRBV28,TRBJ2-1,CASSTFTSGRAYEQFF
.,.,TRBV5-6,TRBJ2-1,CASSLASNEQFF
few,.,TRBV29-1,TRBJ2-6,CSVDQASGANVLTF
.,.,TRBV2,TRBJ2-5,CASGGTLLTYYF
.,.,TRBV6-6,TRBJ2-7,CASSYGGDSYEQYF
.,.,TRBV5-1,TRBJ2-5,CASSTQDIETQYF
.,.,TRBV30,TRBJ2-3,CAWSASAWDTQYF
.,.,TRBV5-1,TRBJ1-2,CASSRGTVYGYTF
.,TRBD1,TRBV29-1,TRBJ1-1,CSVWDRNTEAFF
.,.,TRBV29-1,TRBJ1-5,CSVAGYRVWNQPQHF
.,TRBD1,TRBV18,TRBJ2-4,CASSPLTGEGAKNIQYF
.,.,TRBV9,TRBJ1-2,CASSVAGSWGYTF
.,.,TRBV21-1,TRBJ2-5,CASSSSLRGQETQYF
.,TRBD1,TRBV19,TRBJ1-5,CASSARTGGLSNQPQHF
.,TRBD2,TRBV4-3,TRBJ2-1,CASSQSGLAGIHNEQFF
.,.,TRBV5-4,TRBJ2-3,CASSFTRTTDTQYF
.,TRBD1,TRBV4-3,TRBJ2-5,CASSQQQGETQYF
few,.,TRBV14,TRBJ1-2,CASSQQFGYTF
few,.,TRBV6-5,TRBJ1-2,CASSRGDGYTF
few,TRBD1,TRBV10-3,TRBJ1-2,CAIRGTGAYTF
.,.,TRBV5-4,TRBJ1-2,CASSLDGFFGYTF
.,TRBD2,TRBV5-6,TRBJ2-3,CASSPPTSGGTDTQYF